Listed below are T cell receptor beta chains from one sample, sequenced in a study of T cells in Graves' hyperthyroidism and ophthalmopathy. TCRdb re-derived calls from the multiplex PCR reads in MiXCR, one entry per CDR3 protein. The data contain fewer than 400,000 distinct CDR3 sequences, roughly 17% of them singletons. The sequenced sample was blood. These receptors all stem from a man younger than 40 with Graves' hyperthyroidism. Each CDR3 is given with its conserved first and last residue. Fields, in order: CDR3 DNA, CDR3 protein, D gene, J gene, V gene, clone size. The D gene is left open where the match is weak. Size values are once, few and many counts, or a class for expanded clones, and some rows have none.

cdr3_nt: TGTGCCAGCAGTTTATTGCTCGATCGCACAGATACGCAGTATTTT
cdr3_aa: CASSLLLDRTDTQYF
d_call: .
j_call: TRBJ2-3
v_call: TRBV27
clone_size: many

cdr3_nt: TGTGCCAGCAGCGTAGACCCGGGTGGAGAGACCCAGTACTTC
cdr3_aa: CASSVDPGGETQYF
d_call: .
j_call: TRBJ2-5
v_call: TRBV9
clone_size: few

cdr3_nt: TGTGCCGGCAGTTTGGCAGGGAACGGAAACACCATATATTTT
cdr3_aa: CAGSLAGNGNTIYF
d_call: .
j_call: TRBJ1-3
v_call: TRBV12-3/TRBV12-4
clone_size: few

cdr3_nt: TGCGCCAGCAGCTTGGCCGTTATCCCCGTAGCTAACTATGGCTACACCTTC
cdr3_aa: CASSLAVIPVANYGYTF
d_call: .
j_call: TRBJ1-2
v_call: TRBV5-1
clone_size: .

cdr3_nt: TGTGCCTGGAGTCGAGGGTTTTGGGATGAAGCTTTCTTT
cdr3_aa: CAWSRGFWDEAFF
d_call: .
j_call: TRBJ1-1
v_call: TRBV30
clone_size: many

cdr3_nt: TGTGCCAGCAGTTTTGCGGCAGTAAACAATGAGCAGTTCTTC
cdr3_aa: CASSFAAVNNEQFF
d_call: .
j_call: TRBJ2-1
v_call: TRBV12-3/TRBV12-4
clone_size: .

cdr3_nt: TGTGCCAGTAGAAGAGCAGGGGACTCCTACAATGAGCAGTTCTTC
cdr3_aa: CASRRAGDSYNEQFF
d_call: .
j_call: TRBJ2-1
v_call: TRBV19
clone_size: few

cdr3_nt: TGTGCCAGCAGGCCGGGGAGCTGGGGGTCCTACAATGAGCAGTTCTTC
cdr3_aa: CASRPGSWGSYNEQFF
d_call: .
j_call: TRBJ2-1
v_call: TRBV12-3/TRBV12-4
clone_size: many

cdr3_nt: TGTGCCAGCAGGCAGGAGGGTGGAGAGACCCAGTACTTC
cdr3_aa: CASRQEGGETQYF
d_call: .
j_call: TRBJ2-5
v_call: TRBV3-1
clone_size: many

cdr3_nt: TGTGCCAGCAGCCCCGGTAGGGCGAACAATCAGCCCCAGCATTTT
cdr3_aa: CASSPGRANNQPQHF
d_call: .
j_call: TRBJ1-5
v_call: TRBV7-8
clone_size: many

cdr3_nt: TGTGCCAGCAGCTTTGGGGTTCGAACTAATGAAAAACTGTTTTTT
cdr3_aa: CASSFGVRTNEKLFF
d_call: .
j_call: TRBJ1-4
v_call: TRBV5-5
clone_size: many

cdr3_nt: TGTGCCAGCAGCTTACGGCGGTCTAGTTCCTACGAGCAGTACTTC
cdr3_aa: CASSLRRSSSYEQYF
d_call: .
j_call: TRBJ2-7
v_call: TRBV7-2
clone_size: many

cdr3_nt: TGTGCCAGCAGCCAAGTCAGGGGACCCTCCAAGACCCAGTACTTC
cdr3_aa: CASSQVRGPSKTQYF
d_call: .
j_call: TRBJ2-5
v_call: TRBV3-1
clone_size: many

cdr3_nt: TGTGCCAGCAGTCTGACTAGCGGGAGGTTCGATGAGCAGTTCTTC
cdr3_aa: CASSLTSGRFDEQFF
d_call: TRBD2
j_call: TRBJ2-1
v_call: TRBV2
clone_size: .

cdr3_nt: TGTGCCACCAGTGACGGACTAGTGCAAGGCGAGCAGTTCTTC
cdr3_aa: CATSDGLVQGEQFF
d_call: TRBD2
j_call: TRBJ2-1
v_call: TRBV24-1
clone_size: many

cdr3_nt: TGTGCCAGCTCCGACAGGGGACCTTCATCCTACAATGAGCAGTTCTTC
cdr3_aa: CASSDRGPSSYNEQFF
d_call: TRBD1
j_call: TRBJ2-1
v_call: TRBV18
clone_size: many

cdr3_nt: TGTGCCAGCAGTCGTGGCAGGGGGCGAAGCAGAAATTCACCCCTCCACTTT
cdr3_aa: CASSRGRGRSRNSPLHF
d_call: TRBD1
j_call: TRBJ1-6
v_call: TRBV28
clone_size: .

cdr3_nt: TGCAGTGCTGACAGCTCTGGAAACACCATATATTTT
cdr3_aa: CSADSSGNTIYF
d_call: .
j_call: TRBJ1-3
v_call: TRBV20-1
clone_size: many

cdr3_nt: TGCAGTGGGTGGGACAGGTCTCTCCCCTACGAGCAGTACTTC
cdr3_aa: CSGWDRSLPYEQYF
d_call: TRBD1
j_call: TRBJ2-7
v_call: TRBV20-1
clone_size: few

cdr3_nt: TGCAGTGCCACAGCTTGGGGCGGCGAGGCAGATACGCAGTATTTT
cdr3_aa: CSATAWGGEADTQYF
d_call: .
j_call: TRBJ2-3
v_call: TRBV20-1
clone_size: few

cdr3_nt: TGTGCCAGCAGCCTAAGCCTAGCGGGAGGCTACGAGCAGTACTTC
cdr3_aa: CASSLSLAGGYEQYF
d_call: TRBD2
j_call: TRBJ2-7
v_call: TRBV7-2
clone_size: .

cdr3_nt: TGCGCCACCTCAACCGGGACAGGGGGCGACGAGCAGTACTTC
cdr3_aa: CATSTGTGGDEQYF
d_call: TRBD1
j_call: TRBJ2-7
v_call: TRBV5-1
clone_size: few

cdr3_nt: TGTGCCAGCTCACCACCGGGACAGGACCATACGCAGTATTTT
cdr3_aa: CASSPPGQDHTQYF
d_call: TRBD1
j_call: TRBJ2-3
v_call: TRBV18
clone_size: many

cdr3_nt: TGTGCCAGCAGCCCGGACCTGCTAGCGGAACCTAGCACAGATACGCAGTATTTT
cdr3_aa: CASSPDLLAEPSTDTQYF
d_call: TRBD2
j_call: TRBJ2-3
v_call: TRBV7-2
clone_size: .

cdr3_nt: TGTGCCACCAGCAACCGGGACGTCCGGGAGCAGTTCTTC
cdr3_aa: CATSNRDVREQFF
d_call: .
j_call: TRBJ2-1
v_call: TRBV15
clone_size: many

cdr3_nt: TGTGCCAGCAGCCCAGGACAGGACACTGAAGCTTTCTTT
cdr3_aa: CASSPGQDTEAFF
d_call: TRBD1
j_call: TRBJ1-1
v_call: TRBV3-1
clone_size: many

cdr3_nt: TGCGCCAGCAGCTTGGGTATAGCGGGACCCGCCTACGAGCAGTACTTC
cdr3_aa: CASSLGIAGPAYEQYF
d_call: TRBD2
j_call: TRBJ2-7
v_call: TRBV5-1
clone_size: .

cdr3_nt: TGCAGTGCTCAACTTAGCTCCTACAATGAGCAGTTCTTC
cdr3_aa: CSAQLSSYNEQFF
d_call: .
j_call: TRBJ2-1
v_call: TRBV20-1
clone_size: .

cdr3_nt: TGCAGTGCTAGCGCCCGTGACAGGGGCGAAAAACTGTTTTTT
cdr3_aa: CSASARDRGEKLFF
d_call: TRBD1
j_call: TRBJ1-4
v_call: TRBV20-1
clone_size: many

cdr3_nt: TGTGCCAGCAGCCTTGGACTGCCTGAGCAGTTCTTC
cdr3_aa: CASSLGLPEQFF
d_call: .
j_call: TRBJ2-1
v_call: TRBV3-1
clone_size: many

cdr3_nt: TGTGCCAGCAGCTTGCCTCGGGGGACAGAGGAGACCCAGTACTTC
cdr3_aa: CASSLPRGTEETQYF
d_call: .
j_call: TRBJ2-5
v_call: TRBV7-8
clone_size: many

cdr3_nt: TGCAGCGTTGATGACGGGACCGGGGAGCTGTTTTTT
cdr3_aa: CSVDDGTGELFF
d_call: .
j_call: TRBJ2-2
v_call: TRBV29-1
clone_size: .

cdr3_nt: TGTGCCACCACAAGGTGGCAGGGGGCTAACTATGGCTACACCTTC
cdr3_aa: CATTRWQGANYGYTF
d_call: TRBD1
j_call: TRBJ1-2
v_call: TRBV5-5
clone_size: few

cdr3_nt: TGTGCCACCAGCATCCGGCAGGGGGACACTGAAGCTTTCTTT
cdr3_aa: CATSIRQGDTEAFF
d_call: TRBD1
j_call: TRBJ1-1
v_call: TRBV15
clone_size: .

cdr3_nt: TGTGCCAGCAGTATCGCCGGGACAGGGAGCAACATTCAGTACTTC
cdr3_aa: CASSIAGTGSNIQYF
d_call: TRBD1
j_call: TRBJ2-4
v_call: TRBV28
clone_size: many

cdr3_nt: TGTGCCAGCAGTACTGGGACAGGGGGCGCAAATGAAAAACTGTTTTTT
cdr3_aa: CASSTGTGGANEKLFF
d_call: TRBD1
j_call: TRBJ1-4
v_call: TRBV6-1
clone_size: few

cdr3_nt: TGTGCCAGCAGCCAGGAGCATGGCTACACCTTC
cdr3_aa: CASSQEHGYTF
d_call: .
j_call: TRBJ1-2
v_call: TRBV3-1
clone_size: many

cdr3_nt: TGCAGTGCTCCGACAAAGTCGGCAGCATCGGGGCAGTACTTC
cdr3_aa: CSAPTKSAASGQYF
d_call: .
j_call: TRBJ2-7
v_call: TRBV20-1
clone_size: many

cdr3_nt: TGTGCCAGCATCGGGAGCCTGAACTCTGGAAACACCATATATTTT
cdr3_aa: CASIGSLNSGNTIYF
d_call: .
j_call: TRBJ1-3
v_call: TRBV2
clone_size: many

cdr3_nt: TGTGCCAGCAGTTCATCGTACAGGATGCGGGACATTCAGTACTTC
cdr3_aa: CASSSSYRMRDIQYF
d_call: .
j_call: TRBJ2-4
v_call: TRBV27
clone_size: .

cdr3_nt: TGTGCCAGCTCACCCGAAGGACCGCGCACAGAGACCCAGTACTTC
cdr3_aa: CASSPEGPRTETQYF
d_call: .
j_call: TRBJ2-5
v_call: TRBV18
clone_size: many

cdr3_nt: TGTGCCAGCAGCCGACTTAGCGGTACAGATACGCAGTATTTT
cdr3_aa: CASSRLSGTDTQYF
d_call: .
j_call: TRBJ2-3
v_call: TRBV5-6
clone_size: many

cdr3_nt: TGTGCCAGCAGCGTACAGCTTAACTATGGCTACACCTTC
cdr3_aa: CASSVQLNYGYTF
d_call: .
j_call: TRBJ1-2
v_call: TRBV5-4
clone_size: few

cdr3_nt: TGCAGTGTGGGACTCCCCCCAAACAATGAGCAGTTCTTC
cdr3_aa: CSVGLPPNNEQFF
d_call: .
j_call: TRBJ2-1
v_call: TRBV20-1
clone_size: many

cdr3_nt: TGCAGTTCGACGACCTTGGACCTCAATGAGCAGTTCTTC
cdr3_aa: CSSTTLDLNEQFF
d_call: .
j_call: TRBJ2-1
v_call: TRBV20-1
clone_size: many